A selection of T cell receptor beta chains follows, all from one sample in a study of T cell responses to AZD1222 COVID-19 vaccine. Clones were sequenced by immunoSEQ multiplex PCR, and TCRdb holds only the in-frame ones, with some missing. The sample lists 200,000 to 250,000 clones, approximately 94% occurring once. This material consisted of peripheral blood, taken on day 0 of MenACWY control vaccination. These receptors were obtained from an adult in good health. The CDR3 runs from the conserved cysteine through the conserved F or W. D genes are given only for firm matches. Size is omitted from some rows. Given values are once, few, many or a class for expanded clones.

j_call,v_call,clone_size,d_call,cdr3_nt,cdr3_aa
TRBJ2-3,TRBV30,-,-,TGTGCCTGGAGTGGAACAGATACGCAGTATTTT,CAWSGTDTQYF
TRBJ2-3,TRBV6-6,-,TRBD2,TGTGCCAGCAGCCGCGGACTAGCGGTTGAGGTAGATACGCAGTATTTT,CASSRGLAVEVDTQYF
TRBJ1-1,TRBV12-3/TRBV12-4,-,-,TGTGCCAGCAGATATAGGGACGGTGAAGCTTTCTTT,CASRYRDGEAFF
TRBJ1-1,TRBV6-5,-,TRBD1,TGTGCCAGCAAGGGACAGGGGACGGGGATCACTGAAGCTTTCTTT,CASKGQGTGITEAFF
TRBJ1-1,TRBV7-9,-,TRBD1,TGTGCCAGCAGCTCGCAGGGGGCAGCTACTGAAGCTTTCTTT,CASSSQGAATEAFF
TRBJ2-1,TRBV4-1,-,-,TGCGCCAGCAGCCAAGATCTTATCCTGAATGAGCAGTTCTTC,CASSQDLILNEQFF
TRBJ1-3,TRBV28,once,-,TGTGCCAGCAGTATACCAGGAAACACCATATATTTT,CASSIPGNTIYF
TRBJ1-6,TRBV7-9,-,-,TGTGCCAGCAGCTTAAGCCAGATTAATTCACCCCTCCACTTT,CASSLSQINSPLHF
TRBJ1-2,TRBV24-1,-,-,TGTGCCACCAGTTCCGGTTCGGGCTATGGCTACACCTTC,CATSSGSGYGYTF
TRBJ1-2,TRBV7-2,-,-,TGTGCCAGCAGCTTAGCGGAGGCTGGTGGCTACACCTTC,CASSLAEAGGYTF
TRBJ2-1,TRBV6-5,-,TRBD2,TGTGCCAGCATCCCTGAGCGGGGGCTGGGGAATGAGCAGTTCTTC,CASIPERGLGNEQFF
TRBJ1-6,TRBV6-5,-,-,TGTGCCAGCAGTTACTCTTTTCGGGATTCACCCCTCCACTTT,CASSYSFRDSPLHF
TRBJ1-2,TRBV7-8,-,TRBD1,TGTGCCAGCAGCTCATCGACAGGGGGCTATGGCTACACCTTC,CASSSSTGGYGYTF
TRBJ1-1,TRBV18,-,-,TGTGCCAGCTCACCCGCCGTCGATGCGGCCGCTTTCTTT,CASSPAVDAAAFF
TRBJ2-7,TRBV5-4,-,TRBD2,TGTGCCAGCAGCTCAGGGACTAGCGGACCCTACGAGCAGTACTTC,CASSSGTSGPYEQYF